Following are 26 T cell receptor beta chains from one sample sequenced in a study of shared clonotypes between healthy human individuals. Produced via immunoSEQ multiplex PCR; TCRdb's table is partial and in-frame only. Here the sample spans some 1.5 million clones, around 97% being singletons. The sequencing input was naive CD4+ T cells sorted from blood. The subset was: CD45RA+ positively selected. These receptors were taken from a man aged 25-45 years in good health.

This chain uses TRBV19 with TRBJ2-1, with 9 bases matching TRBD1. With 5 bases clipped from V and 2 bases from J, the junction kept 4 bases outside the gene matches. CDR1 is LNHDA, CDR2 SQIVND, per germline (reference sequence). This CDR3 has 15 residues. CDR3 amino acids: CASSYGTGTYNEQFF. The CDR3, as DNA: TGTGCCAGTAGTTACGGGACAGGGACCTACAATGAGCAGTTCTTC. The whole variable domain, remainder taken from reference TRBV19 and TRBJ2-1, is DGGITQSPKYLFRKEGQNVTLSCEQNLNHDAMYWYRQDPGQGLRLIYYSQIVNDFQKGDIAEGYSVSREKKESFPLTVTSAQKNPTAFYLCASSYGTGTYNEQFFGPGTRLTVL.

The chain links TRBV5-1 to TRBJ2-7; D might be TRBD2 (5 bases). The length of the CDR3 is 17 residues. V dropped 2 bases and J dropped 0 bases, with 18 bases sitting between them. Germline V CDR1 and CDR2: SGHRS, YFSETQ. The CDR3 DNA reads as TGCGCCAGCAGCTTCACCTCGGGATATGGAAGCTCCTACGAGCAGTACTTC. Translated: CASSFTSGYGSSYEQYF. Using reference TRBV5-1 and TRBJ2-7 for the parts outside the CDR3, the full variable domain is KAGVTQTPRYLIKTRGQQVTLSCSPISGHRSVSWYQQTPGQGLQFLFEYFSETQRNKGNFPGRFSGRQFSNSRSEMNVSTLELGDSALYLCASSFTSGYGSSYEQYFGPGTRLTVT.

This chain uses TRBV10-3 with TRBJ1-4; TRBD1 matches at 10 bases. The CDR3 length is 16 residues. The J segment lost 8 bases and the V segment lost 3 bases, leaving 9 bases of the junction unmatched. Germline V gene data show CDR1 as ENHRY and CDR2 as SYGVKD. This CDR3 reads CAISDPPGQGREKLFF. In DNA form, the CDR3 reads TGTGCCATCAGTGATCCACCGGGACAGGGGAGAGAAAAACTGTTTTTT.

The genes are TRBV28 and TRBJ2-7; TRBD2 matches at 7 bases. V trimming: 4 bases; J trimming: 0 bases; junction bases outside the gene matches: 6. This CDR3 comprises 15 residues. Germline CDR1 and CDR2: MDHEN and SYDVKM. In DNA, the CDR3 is TGTGCCAGCAGTTCCCCCCGGACTAGCTCCTACGAGCAGTACTTC. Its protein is CASSSPRTSSYEQYF. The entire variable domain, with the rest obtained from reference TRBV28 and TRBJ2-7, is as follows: DVKVTQSSRYLVKRTGEKVFLECVQDMDHENMFWYRQDPGLGLRLIYFSYDVKMKEKGDIPEGYSVSREKKERFSLILESASTNQTSMYLCASSSPRTSSYEQYFGPGTRLTVT.

The CDR3 is CASSPRQSLWAQYF. DNA for the CDR3: TGTGCCAGCAGCCCCCGACAGAGTCTGTGGGCCCAGTACTTC. The J gene is TRBJ2-5, the V gene TRBV7-9; the D gene is possibly TRBD1 (5 bases). Between the trimmed V and J ends, which lost 5 bases and 9 bases, there was a span of 19 bases. This CDR3 is built from 14 residues. Germline assignment: CDR1 SEHNR and CDR2 FQNEAQ (reference sequence).

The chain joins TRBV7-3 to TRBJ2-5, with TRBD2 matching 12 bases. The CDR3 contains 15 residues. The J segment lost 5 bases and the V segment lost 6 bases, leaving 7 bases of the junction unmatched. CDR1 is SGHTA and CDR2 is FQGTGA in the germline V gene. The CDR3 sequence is CASSRLAGEGETQYF. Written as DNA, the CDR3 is TGTGCCAGCAGTAGACTAGCGGGAGAAGGGGAGACCCAGTACTTC.

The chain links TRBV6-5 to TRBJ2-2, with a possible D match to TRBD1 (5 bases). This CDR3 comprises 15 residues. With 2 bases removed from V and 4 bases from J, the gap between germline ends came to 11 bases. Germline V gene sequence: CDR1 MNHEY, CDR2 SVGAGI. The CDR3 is CASSYQQVGTGELFF. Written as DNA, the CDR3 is TGTGCCAGCAGTTACCAACAGGTCGGCACCGGGGAGCTGTTTTTT.

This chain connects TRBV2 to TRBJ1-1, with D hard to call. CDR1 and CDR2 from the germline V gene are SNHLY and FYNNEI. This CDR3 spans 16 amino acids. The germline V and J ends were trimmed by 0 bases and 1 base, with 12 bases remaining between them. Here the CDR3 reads CASSEALSVGNTEAFF. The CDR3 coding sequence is TGTGCCAGCAGTGAAGCGCTTTCGGTTGGGAACACTGAAGCTTTCTTT.

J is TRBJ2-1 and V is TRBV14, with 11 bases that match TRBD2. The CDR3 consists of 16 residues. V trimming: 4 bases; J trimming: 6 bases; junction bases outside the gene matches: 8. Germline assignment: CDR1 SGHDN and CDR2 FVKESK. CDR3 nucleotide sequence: TGTGCCAGCAGCCTCACTAGCGGGAGCGTCCGCAATGAGCAGTTCTTC. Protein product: CASSLTSGSVRNEQFF.

In DNA form, the CDR3 reads TGTGCCAGCAGTTACACCTACGAGCAGTACTTC. Its protein product is CASSYTYEQYF. The chain uses TRBV6-6 and TRBJ2-7, with D uncertain. CDR1 MNHNY and CDR2 SVGAGI come from the germline V gene (reference sequence). CDR3 length: 11 amino acids. V lost 2 bases to trimming and J lost 2 bases, with 1 base between them.

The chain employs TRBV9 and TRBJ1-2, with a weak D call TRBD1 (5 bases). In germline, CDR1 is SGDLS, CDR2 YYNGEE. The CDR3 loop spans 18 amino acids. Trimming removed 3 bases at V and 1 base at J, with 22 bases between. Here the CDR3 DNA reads TGTGCCAGCAGCGCCGGGCCGAATTTAGGGGCATATAACTATGGCTACACCTTC. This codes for CASSAGPNLGAYNYGYTF.

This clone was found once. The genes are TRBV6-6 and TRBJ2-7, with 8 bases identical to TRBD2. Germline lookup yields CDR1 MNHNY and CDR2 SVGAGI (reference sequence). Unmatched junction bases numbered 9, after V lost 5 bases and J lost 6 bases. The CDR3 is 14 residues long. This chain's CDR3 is CASSRSFSGIEQYF. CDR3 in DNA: TGTGCCAGCAGTAGAAGTTTTAGCGGGATCGAGCAGTACTTC.

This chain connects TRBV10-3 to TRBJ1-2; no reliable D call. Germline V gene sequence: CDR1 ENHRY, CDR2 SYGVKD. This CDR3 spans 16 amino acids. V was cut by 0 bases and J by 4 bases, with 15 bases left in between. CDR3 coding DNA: TGTGCCATCAGTGAGTCAGTATCCAGCCCTGCCTATGGCTACACCTTC. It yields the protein CAISESVSSPAYGYTF.

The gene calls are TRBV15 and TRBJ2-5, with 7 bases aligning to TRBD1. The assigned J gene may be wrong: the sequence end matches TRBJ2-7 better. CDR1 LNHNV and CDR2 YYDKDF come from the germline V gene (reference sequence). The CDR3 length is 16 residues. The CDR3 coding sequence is TGTGCCACCAGCAGAGATGTGGCGGCAGGGGGATACGAGCAGTACTTC. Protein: CATSRDVAAGGYEQYF.

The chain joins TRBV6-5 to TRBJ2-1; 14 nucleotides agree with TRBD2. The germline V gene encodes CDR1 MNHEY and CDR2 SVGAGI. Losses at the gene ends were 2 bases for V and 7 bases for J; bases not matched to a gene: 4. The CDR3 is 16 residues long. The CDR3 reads CASSYGTSGRANEQFF. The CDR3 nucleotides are TGTGCCAGCAGTTACGGGACTAGCGGGAGAGCAAATGAGCAGTTCTTC.

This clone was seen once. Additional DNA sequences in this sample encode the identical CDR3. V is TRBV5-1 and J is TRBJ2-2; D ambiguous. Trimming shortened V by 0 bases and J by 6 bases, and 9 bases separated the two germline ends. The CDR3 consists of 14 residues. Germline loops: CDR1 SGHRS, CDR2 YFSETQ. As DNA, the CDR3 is TGCGCCAGCAGCTTGGCTTTGGGATCCGGGGAGCTGTTTTTT. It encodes CASSLALGSGELFF.

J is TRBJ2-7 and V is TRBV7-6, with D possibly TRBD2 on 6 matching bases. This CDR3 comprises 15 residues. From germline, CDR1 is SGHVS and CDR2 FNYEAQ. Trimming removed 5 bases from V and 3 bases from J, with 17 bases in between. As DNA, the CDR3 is TGTGCCAGCAGCCCCGGGAGACAGACTCTCTACGAGCAGTACTTC. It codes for CASSPGRQTLYEQYF.

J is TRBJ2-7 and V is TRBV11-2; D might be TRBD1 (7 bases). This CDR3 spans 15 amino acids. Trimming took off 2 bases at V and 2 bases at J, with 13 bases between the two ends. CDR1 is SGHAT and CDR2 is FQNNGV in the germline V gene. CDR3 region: CASSLLEGATYEQYF. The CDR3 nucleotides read TGTGCCAGCAGCTTATTGGAGGGGGCTACCTACGAGCAGTACTTC.

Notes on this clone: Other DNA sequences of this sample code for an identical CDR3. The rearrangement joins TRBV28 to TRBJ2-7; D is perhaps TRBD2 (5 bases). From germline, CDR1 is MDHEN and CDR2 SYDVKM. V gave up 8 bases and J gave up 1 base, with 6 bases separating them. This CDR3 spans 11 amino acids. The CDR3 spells CASGGSYEQYF. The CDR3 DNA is TGTGCCAGCGGAGGATCCTACGAGCAGTACTTC.

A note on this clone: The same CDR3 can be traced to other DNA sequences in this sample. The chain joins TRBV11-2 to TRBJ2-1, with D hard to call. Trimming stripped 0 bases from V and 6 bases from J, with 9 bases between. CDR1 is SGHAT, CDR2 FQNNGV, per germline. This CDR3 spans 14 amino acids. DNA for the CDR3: TGTGCCAGCAGCTTAGATCGGCTAGTCAATGAGCAGTTCTTC. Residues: CASSLDRLVNEQFF.

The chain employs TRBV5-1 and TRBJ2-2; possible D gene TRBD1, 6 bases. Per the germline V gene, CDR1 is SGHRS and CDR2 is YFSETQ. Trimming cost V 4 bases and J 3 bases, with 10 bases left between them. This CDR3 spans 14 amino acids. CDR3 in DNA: TGCGCCAGCAGCGGCAGGGGAGACACCGGGGAGCTGTTTTTT. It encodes CASSGRGDTGELFF.

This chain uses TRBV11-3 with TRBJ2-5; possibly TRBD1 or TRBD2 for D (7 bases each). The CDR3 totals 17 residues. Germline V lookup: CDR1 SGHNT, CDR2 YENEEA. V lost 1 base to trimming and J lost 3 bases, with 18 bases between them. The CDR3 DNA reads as TGTGCCAGCAGCTTAGGAGCGGGGAGGGGGCGGAAAGAGACCCAGTACTTC. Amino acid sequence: CASSLGAGRGRKETQYF.

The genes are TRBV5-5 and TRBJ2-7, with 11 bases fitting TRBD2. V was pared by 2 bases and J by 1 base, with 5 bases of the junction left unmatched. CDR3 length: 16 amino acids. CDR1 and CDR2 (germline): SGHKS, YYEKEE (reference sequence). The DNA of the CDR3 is TGTGCCAGCAGCTTAGGACTAGCGGGCCTTTCCTACGAGCAGTACTTC. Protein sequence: CASSLGLAGLSYEQYF.

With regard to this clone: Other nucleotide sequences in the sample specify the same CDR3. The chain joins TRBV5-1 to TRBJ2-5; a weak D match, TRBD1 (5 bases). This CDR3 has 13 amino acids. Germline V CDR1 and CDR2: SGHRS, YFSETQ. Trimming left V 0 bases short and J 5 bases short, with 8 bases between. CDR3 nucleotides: TGCGCCAGCAGCTTGGAAGGGGCTGAGACCCAGTACTTC. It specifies CASSLEGAETQYF.

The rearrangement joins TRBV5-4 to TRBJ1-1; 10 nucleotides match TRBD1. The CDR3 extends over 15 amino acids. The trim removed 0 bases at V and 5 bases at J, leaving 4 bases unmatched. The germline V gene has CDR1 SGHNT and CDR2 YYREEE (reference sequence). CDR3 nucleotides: TGTGCCAGCAGCTTGGGGGGACAGGGGTGGACTGAAGCTTTCTTT. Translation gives CASSLGGQGWTEAFF. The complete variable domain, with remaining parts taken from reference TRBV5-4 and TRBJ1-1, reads ETGVTQSPTHLIKTRGQQVTLRCSSQSGHNTVSWYQQALGQGPQFIFQYYREEENGRGNFPPRFSGLQFPNYSSELNVNALELDDSALYLCASSLGGQGWTEAFFGQGTRLTVV.

The CDR3: CASTLGGLAGGRTGELFF. The CDR3 region has the DNA TGTGCCAGCACTCTAGGGGGACTAGCGGGAGGGAGGACCGGGGAGCTGTTTTTT. This chain connects TRBV28 to TRBJ2-2, with 16 nucleotides matching TRBD2. After removal of 7 bases from V and 5 bases from J, the junction contained 10 bases not matched to a gene. Germline CDR1 is MDHEN and CDR2 is SYDVKM. The CDR3 contains 18 residues.